This T cell receptor (beta chain) was sequenced during a study of T-cell memory formation after mild COVID-19. Study-level background: The TCR clusters were mostly specific to one donor. Study findings and constraints: Pre-infection memory held some responding clones, suggesting pre-existing cross-reactive T cells responded. Clones that contracted from day 15 to 85 were balanced CD4/CD8, while later expanders leaned CD4+.

Of note for this clonotype: The antigen is undetermined.

Constant-segment-primed 5'RACE gave TCR alpha and TCR beta cDNA libraries with sample barcodes and UMIs. Each CDR3 protein is one row after TCRdb ran MiXCR on the 5' RACE reads. The sample has about 540,000 distinct CDR3 sequences, about a fifth seen once. CDR3 length equals 17 residues. With 0 bases removed from V and 2 bases from J, the gap between germline ends came to 17 bases. Germline V CDR1 and CDR2: LGHNA, YSLEER. The sequencing sample was made of PBMCs or a T cell subset sorted from them (not recorded which). The V call is TRBV4-3, the J call TRBJ2-7; D is unclear. This clonotype originated in an adult woman who had mild COVID-19 (a few samples of this study predate the infection). Cell type and time point are not known. CDR3 sequence: CASSQDPSSYPPYEQYF. DNA of the CDR3: TGCGCCAGCAGCCAAGATCCCTCATCATATCCCCCCTACGAGCAGTACTTC.